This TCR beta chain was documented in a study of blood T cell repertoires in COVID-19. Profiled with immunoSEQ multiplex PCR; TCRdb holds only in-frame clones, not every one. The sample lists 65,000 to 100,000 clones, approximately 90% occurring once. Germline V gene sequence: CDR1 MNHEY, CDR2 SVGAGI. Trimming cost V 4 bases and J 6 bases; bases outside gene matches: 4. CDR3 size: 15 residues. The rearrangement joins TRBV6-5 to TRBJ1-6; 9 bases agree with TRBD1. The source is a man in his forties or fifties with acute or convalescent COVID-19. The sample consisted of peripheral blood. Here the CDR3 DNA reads TGTGCCAGCAGTTTTGGGACAGGGCTTAATTCACCCCTCCACTTT. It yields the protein CASSFGTGLNSPLHF.